The T cell receptor (beta chain) described here comes from a study of T-cell reconstitution after alpha-beta-depleted transplantation in children (dated by TCRdb to about 2016). About the full investigation: Using TCR repertoire profiling, the study quantitatively followed how T-cell immune reconstitution unfolded in children after TCRalphabeta/CD19-depleted allogeneic hematopoietic cell transplantation.

In the paper's terms, the treatment or condition label means: allogeneic hematopoietic cell transplantation with graft depleted of TCRalphabeta T cells and CD19 B cells. Transplant recipients were children who received TCRalphabeta/CD19-depleted allogeneic hematopoietic cell grafts. Study-level results and caveats: The frequencies of hyperexpanded clones fell over the following months, and after one year, T-cell counts and TCRbeta diversity were mostly attributed to newly produced T cells. In some patients, the high TCRbeta diversity seen at day 60 was put down to recipient T cells and intrathymic progenitors that had survived conditioning. The apparently early alphabetaT-cell count recovery about two months after transplant was reportedly dependent on only several hundred rapidly expanded clones derived from non-depleted graft cells.

Libraries came from PCR. The sequencing machine was an Illumina HiSeq 2500. Molecular barcoding was employed in the preparation of TCR libraries, with unique molecular identifiers being used to normalize TCRbeta repertoire quantification. TCRdb ran its own pipeline on the public reads, namely fastp trimming at Q25 and MiXCR clone calling, and kept in-frame beta chains. Identical CDR3 proteins give one entry, which carries the most common genes and DNA. The sample table records 700,000 to 850,000 distinct CDR3 sequences; approximately 15% of these occur just once. The top ten clones comprise just under 5% of the sample. Ends trimmed: V by 3 bases, J by 6 bases; bases unmatched to a gene: 11. CDR3 length: 17 amino acids, cysteine to phenylalanine. Only the CDR3 DNA stays, 51 bases, in frame from base 1. Details on this clonotype: The target of this receptor is not known. No much larger clone exists at a distance of one base, and base qualities are not known.

The sequence came from a male patient between 10 and 17 years old who had a stem cell transplant for acute lymphoblastic leukemia, so the T cells may come from the graft donor. This material consisted of PBMCs, mostly from graft donor cells, taken 360 days after TCRalphabeta/CD19-depleted stem cell transplant. The chain is assembled from TRBV12-3 or TRBV12-4 and TRBJ2-1, with 10 bases aligning to TRBD2. In nucleotide form, the sequence is TGTGCCAGCAGTTTGGGACTAGCGCTGATTTTTCTCAATGAGCAGTTCTTC. Its translation reads: CASSLGLALIFLNEQFF.